The rows below give T cell receptor beta chains drawn from one sample of a study of blood T cells in healthy people across ages. TCRdb processed the 5' RACE reads anew with MiXCR; each CDR3 protein has one entry. The sample has approximately 800,000 distinct CDR3 sequences, roughly 50% seen once. Sequenced: blood. These receptors were taken from a man aged 80 or over in good health. Both conserved end residues are part of each CDR3. Fields, in order: clone size, J gene, V gene, D gene, CDR3 protein, CDR3 DNA. D genes are given only for firm matches. Rows may omit the clone size; those that give it use once, few, many or a size class.

abundance: -; j_gene: TRBJ2-3; v_gene: TRBV2; d_gene: -; CDR3aa: CASSPRDTGTDTQYF; CDR3nt: TGTGCCAGCAGCCCCCGGGACACCGGCACAGATACGCAGTATTTT
abundance: -; j_gene: TRBJ2-5; v_gene: TRBV30; d_gene: -; CDR3aa: CAWSAAYNEQYF; CDR3nt: TGTGCCTGGAGTGCGGCCTACAATGAGCAGTACTTC
abundance: few; j_gene: TRBJ2-1; v_gene: TRBV5-1; d_gene: -; CDR3aa: CASSPLSVNEQFF; CDR3nt: TGCGCCAGCAGCCCACTGTCTGTCAATGAGCAGTTCTTC
abundance: -; j_gene: TRBJ2-5; v_gene: TRBV15; d_gene: -; CDR3aa: CATSSTEWGVNQETQYF; CDR3nt: TGTGCCACCAGCAGTACGGAATGGGGGGTCAACCAAGAGACCCAGTACTTC
abundance: -; j_gene: TRBJ1-5; v_gene: TRBV29-1; d_gene: TRBD1; CDR3aa: CSVGQGNNQPQHF; CDR3nt: TGCAGCGTTGGACAGGGAAACAATCAGCCCCAGCATTTT
abundance: few; j_gene: TRBJ2-4; v_gene: TRBV6-5; d_gene: -; CDR3aa: CASSYGGVGAKNIQYF; CDR3nt: TGTGCCAGCAGTTACGGTGGGGTCGGGGCCAAAAACATTCAGTACTTC
abundance: -; j_gene: TRBJ2-3; v_gene: TRBV11-3; d_gene: TRBD2; CDR3aa: CASSLTGTSGQHRDAYF; CDR3nt: TGTGCCAGCAGCTTAACCGGGACTAGCGGCCAGCACAGAGACGCGTATTTT
abundance: -; j_gene: TRBJ2-3; v_gene: TRBV27; d_gene: TRBD2; CDR3aa: CASVLAGGRTDTQYF; CDR3nt: TGTGCCAGCGTTCTAGCGGGAGGACGCACAGATACGCAGTATTTT
abundance: -; j_gene: TRBJ2-3; v_gene: TRBV3-1; d_gene: TRBD1; CDR3aa: CASSQKQGSKQYF; CDR3nt: TGTGCCAGCAGCCAAAAACAGGGGTCTAAGCAGTATTTT
abundance: -; j_gene: TRBJ2-2; v_gene: TRBV13; d_gene: TRBD1; CDR3aa: CASSRRTGGNTGELFF; CDR3nt: TGTGCCAGCAGCAGACGGACAGGGGGGAACACCGGGGAGCTGTTTTTT
abundance: -; j_gene: TRBJ2-1; v_gene: TRBV18; d_gene: -; CDR3aa: CASSPTRAGSKNEQFF; CDR3nt: TGTGCCAGCTCACCAACAAGGGCAGGGAGTAAGAATGAGCAGTTCTTC
abundance: few; j_gene: TRBJ2-1; v_gene: TRBV7-9; d_gene: -; CDR3aa: CASSLSGDILHEQFF; CDR3nt: TGTGCCAGCAGCTTGTCGGGAGATATTCTACATGAGCAGTTCTTC
abundance: -; j_gene: TRBJ2-7; v_gene: TRBV2; d_gene: TRBD2; CDR3aa: CASQWGGLAGEDYHEQYF; CDR3nt: TGTGCCAGCCAATGGGGCGGACTAGCGGGGGAAGATTACCACGAGCAGTACTTC
abundance: -; j_gene: TRBJ1-4; v_gene: TRBV18; d_gene: TRBD1; CDR3aa: CASSPRQQGDEKLFF; CDR3nt: TGTGCCAGCTCACCACGGCAACAGGGGGATGAAAAACTGTTTTTT
abundance: -; j_gene: TRBJ2-7; v_gene: TRBV12-3/TRBV12-4; d_gene: -; CDR3aa: CASSIKSSYEQYF; CDR3nt: TGTGCCAGCAGTATCAAGTCGTCCTACGAGCAGTACTTC
abundance: -; j_gene: TRBJ1-5; v_gene: TRBV6-2/TRBV6-3; d_gene: -; CDR3aa: CASSYEGGSNQPQHF; CDR3nt: TGTGCCAGCAGTTACGAGGGGGGGAGCAATCAGCCCCAGCATTTT
abundance: few; j_gene: TRBJ2-5; v_gene: TRBV28; d_gene: -; CDR3aa: CASSLRKETQYF; CDR3nt: TGTGCCAGCAGTTTACGGAAAGAGACCCAGTACTTC
abundance: -; j_gene: TRBJ1-3; v_gene: TRBV29-1; d_gene: -; CDR3aa: CSVEATGGNTIYF; CDR3nt: TGCAGCGTTGAAGCAACCGGAGGAAACACCATATATTTT
abundance: -; j_gene: TRBJ2-7; v_gene: TRBV3-1; d_gene: TRBD2; CDR3aa: CASSFIAGGSYEQYF; CDR3nt: TGTGCCAGCAGCTTTATAGCGGGAGGGTCCTACGAGCAGTACTTC
abundance: -; j_gene: TRBJ1-4; v_gene: TRBV7-3; d_gene: -; CDR3aa: CASSLTANEKLFF; CDR3nt: TGTGCCAGCAGCTTAACAGCTAATGAAAAACTGTTTTTT
abundance: -; j_gene: TRBJ1-5; v_gene: TRBV20-1; d_gene: TRBD1; CDR3aa: CSARVMDRVFQPQHF; CDR3nt: TGCAGTGCTAGAGTGATGGACAGGGTCTTTCAGCCCCAGCATTTT
abundance: -; j_gene: TRBJ1-2; v_gene: TRBV11-1; d_gene: -; CDR3aa: CVSSLAGGALGYTF; CDR3nt: TGTGTCAGCAGCCTCGCGGGGGGGGCGCTTGGCTACACCTTC
abundance: few; j_gene: TRBJ2-3; v_gene: TRBV7-2; d_gene: -; CDR3aa: CASSLKMGLASSGTDTQYF; CDR3nt: TGTGCCAGCAGCTTAAAGATGGGTCTAGCCAGTTCTGGCACAGATACGCAGTATTTT
abundance: -; j_gene: TRBJ2-1; v_gene: TRBV29-1; d_gene: -; CDR3aa: CSAESGAAHEQFF; CDR3nt: TGCAGCGCCGAATCGGGGGCGGCACATGAGCAGTTCTTC
abundance: -; j_gene: TRBJ1-1; v_gene: TRBV30; d_gene: -; CDR3aa: CARWAGAGAEAFF; CDR3nt: TGTGCCCGCTGGGCAGGGGCGGGAGCTGAAGCTTTCTTT
abundance: -; j_gene: TRBJ2-5; v_gene: TRBV5-1; d_gene: -; CDR3aa: CASTRTALQETQYF; CDR3nt: TGCGCCAGCACCCGGACAGCGCTACAAGAGACCCAGTACTTC
abundance: few; j_gene: TRBJ2-5; v_gene: TRBV2; d_gene: -; CDR3aa: CASRSREETQYF; CDR3nt: TGTGCCAGCAGAAGTCGAGAAGAGACCCAGTACTTC
abundance: -; j_gene: TRBJ2-7; v_gene: TRBV20-1; d_gene: -; CDR3aa: CSAGGRTYEQYF; CDR3nt: TGCAGTGCTGGGGGCCGTACCTACGAGCAGTACTTC
abundance: -; j_gene: TRBJ2-2; v_gene: TRBV11-3; d_gene: -; CDR3aa: CASSLGSGTGELFF; CDR3nt: TGTGCCAGCAGCTTGGGTAGCGGTACCGGGGAGCTGTTTTTT
abundance: -; j_gene: TRBJ2-7; v_gene: TRBV12-3/TRBV12-4; d_gene: -; CDR3aa: CASKLGGFSYEQYF; CDR3nt: TGTGCCAGCAAACTAGGGGGGTTTTCCTACGAGCAGTACTTC
abundance: few; j_gene: TRBJ2-3; v_gene: TRBV20-1; d_gene: TRBD1; CDR3aa: CSASTGAPPGDTQYF; CDR3nt: TGCAGTGCCTCTACAGGGGCACCTCCAGGAGATACGCAGTATTTT
abundance: -; j_gene: TRBJ1-2; v_gene: TRBV7-2; d_gene: TRBD1; CDR3aa: CASSPDREVGYTF; CDR3nt: TGTGCCAGCAGTCCCGACAGGGAGGTGGGCTACACCTTC
abundance: -; j_gene: TRBJ2-3; v_gene: TRBV7-9; d_gene: TRBD1; CDR3aa: CASSRGTGQYF; CDR3nt: TGTGCCAGCTCTAGGGGGACAGGGCAGTATTTT
abundance: -; j_gene: TRBJ2-7; v_gene: TRBV6-5; d_gene: TRBD1; CDR3aa: CASSKLDRGHEQYF; CDR3nt: TGTGCCAGCAGTAAGTTAGACAGGGGCCACGAGCAGTACTTC
abundance: -; j_gene: TRBJ1-5; v_gene: TRBV14; d_gene: TRBD1; CDR3aa: CASSQETGGPQHF; CDR3nt: TGTGCCAGCAGCCAAGAAACAGGGGGTCCCCAGCATTTT
abundance: many; j_gene: TRBJ2-7; v_gene: TRBV6-5; d_gene: -; CDR3aa: CASSYKGVSSYEQYF; CDR3nt: TGTGCCAGCAGTTACAAGGGAGTGAGCTCCTACGAGCAGTACTTC
abundance: -; j_gene: TRBJ2-1; v_gene: TRBV6-5; d_gene: TRBD1; CDR3aa: CASSKGANSYNEQFF; CDR3nt: TGTGCCAGCAGTAAGGGGGCCAACTCCTACAATGAGCAGTTCTTC
abundance: -; j_gene: TRBJ2-7; v_gene: TRBV20-1; d_gene: -; CDR3aa: CSAQSHEQYF; CDR3nt: TGCAGTGCTCAGTCACACGAGCAGTACTTC
abundance: few; j_gene: TRBJ2-3; v_gene: TRBV15; d_gene: TRBD2; CDR3aa: CATSRVTSGRERYAYF; CDR3nt: TGTGCCACCAGCAGAGTGACTAGCGGGAGGGAGAGATACGCGTATTTT
abundance: -; j_gene: TRBJ1-4; v_gene: TRBV5-1; d_gene: -; CDR3aa: CASSLATATNEKLFF; CDR3nt: TGCGCCAGCAGCTTGGCAACCGCAACTAATGAAAAACTGTTTTTT
abundance: -; j_gene: TRBJ2-7; v_gene: TRBV28; d_gene: TRBD2; CDR3aa: CASVPGRGLEYEQYF; CDR3nt: TGTGCCAGCGTGCCGGGGCGTGGACTAGAATACGAGCAGTACTTC
abundance: -; j_gene: TRBJ1-1; v_gene: TRBV27; d_gene: -; CDR3aa: CASSFRGSNTEAFF; CDR3nt: TGTGCCAGCAGTTTCCGGGGGTCGAACACTGAAGCTTTCTTT